A single T cell receptor (beta chain) is shown here with its context. The target antigen is unknown. This sample is part of a study of long-term antiretroviral therapy in people with HIV. Study-wide results and limits: Regardless of time point, clones expanded before ART dominated the repertoire.

The CDR3 consists of 15 residues. The V end lost 0 bases, the J end lost 5 bases, and 13 bases lay between the germline ends. Germline CDR1 is MNHEY and CDR2 is SVGAGI. They ran version v3.0 of the immunoSEQ assay at survey level. Only in-frame clones appear in the TCRdb table, and some are missing; sequencing was by immunoSEQ multiplex PCR. The profile covers some 40,000 clones, with 85% appearing a single time and about 6% taken by the ten largest. The sequence was obtained from a woman in her 50s with HIV. The chain uses TRBV6-5 and TRBJ1-1; D may be TRBD1 (5 bases). This specimen consisted of unsorted PBMCs, obtained 3.1 years after starting antiretroviral therapy. The DNA for the CDR3 is TGTGCCAGCAGTTACTCGATGGGGGTTGGGACTGAAGCTTTCTTT. Its translation: CASSYSMGVGTEAFF.